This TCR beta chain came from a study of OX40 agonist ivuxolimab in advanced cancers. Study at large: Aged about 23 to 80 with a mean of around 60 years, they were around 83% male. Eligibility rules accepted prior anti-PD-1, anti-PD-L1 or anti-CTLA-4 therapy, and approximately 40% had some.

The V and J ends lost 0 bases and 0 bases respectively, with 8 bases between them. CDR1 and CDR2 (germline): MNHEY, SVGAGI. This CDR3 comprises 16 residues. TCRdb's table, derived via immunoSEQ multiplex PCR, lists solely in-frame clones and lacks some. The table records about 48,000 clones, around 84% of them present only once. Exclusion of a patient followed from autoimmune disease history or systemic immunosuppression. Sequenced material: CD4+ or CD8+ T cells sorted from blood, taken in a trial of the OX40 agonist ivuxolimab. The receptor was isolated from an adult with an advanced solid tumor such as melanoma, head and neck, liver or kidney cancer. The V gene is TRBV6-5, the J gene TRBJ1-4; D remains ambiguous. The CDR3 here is CASSYSTLATNEKLFF. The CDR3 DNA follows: TGTGCCAGCAGTTACTCGACGCTTGCAACTAATGAAAAACTGTTTTTT.